The 32 T cell receptor beta chains below come from one sample, sequenced in a study of identical twins. TCRdb analysed the 5' RACE reads with MiXCR anew, one entry per CDR3 protein. Of approximately 690,000 distinct CDR3 sequences listed, 5.5% to 7.5% are singletons. Sequencing used naive T cells sorted from blood. The receptors originated from a man aged 18 to 30 in good health.

The table lists this clonotype with many counts. This chain uses TRBV7-2 with TRBJ1-1; no firm D call. Per germline, CDR1 SGHTA and CDR2 FQGNSA. The CDR3 length is 9 residues. V dropped 5 bases and J dropped 10 bases, with 5 bases sitting between them. The CDR3 loop reads CASSRGAFF. The CDR3, as DNA: TGTGCCAGCAGCCGTGGAGCTTTCTTT. The full variable domain, its missing parts supplied by reference TRBV7-2 and TRBJ1-1, is GAGVSQSPSNKVTEKGKDVELRCDPISGHTALYWYRQSLGQGLEFLIYFQGNSAPDKSGLPSDRFSAERTGGSVSTLTIQRTQQEDSAVYLCASSRGAFFGQGTRLTVV.

The table lists this clonotype with many counts. The chain combines TRBV11-2 with TRBJ2-3, with 11 bases matching TRBD2. V shed 1 base and J 2 bases; nucleotides not matched to a gene: 11. The CDR3 has 19 residues. Germline V gives CDR1 SGHAT, CDR2 FQNNGV. The CDR3 sequence: CASSLVGSGREKYTDTQYF. In DNA, the CDR3 is TGTGCCAGCAGCTTAGTCGGTAGCGGGAGGGAAAAATACACAGATACGCAGTATTTT.

This clonotype appeared a few times. The J gene is TRBJ1-3, the V gene TRBV4-1, with no clear D. The V end was cut by 1 base, the J end by 5 bases, with 3 bases between. This CDR3 has 12 residues. Germline CDR1 and CDR2: MGHRA and YSYEKL. The CDR3 sequence: CASSQVRNTIYF. For the CDR3, the DNA is TGCGCCAGCAGCCAAGTCCGAAACACCATATATTTT.

This clonotype was seen more than once but under ten times. The V and J genes are TRBV7-8 and TRBJ2-2, with 10 bases lining up with TRBD1. Per germline, CDR1 SGHVS and CDR2 FQNEAQ. The CDR3 has 16 residues. With 5 bases clipped from V and 3 bases from J, the junction kept 6 bases outside the gene matches. In DNA form, the CDR3 reads TGTGCCAGCAGCCTACCCGGGACAGGGGACACCGGGGAGCTGTTTTTT. It encodes CASSLPGTGDTGELFF.

The chain couples TRBV7-9 to TRBJ2-7; no clear D gene. Germline CDR1 is SEHNR and CDR2 is FQNEAQ (reference sequence). The CDR3 has 12 residues. The V end was cut by 4 bases, the J end by 5 bases, with 9 bases between. DNA of the CDR3: TGTGCCAGCAGCTCCGTTCCGGACGAGCAGTACTTC. Residues: CASSSVPDEQYF.

This clonotype has only a few counts. The rearrangement joins TRBV7-6 to TRBJ2-5, with TRBD2 matching 10 bases. Germline-derived CDR1 and CDR2 are SGHVS and FNYEAQ. With V trimmed by 2 bases and J by 5 bases, 11 bases remained unmatched. The CDR3 extends over 17 amino acids. CDR3 in amino acids: CASSLRQREGLSETQYF. CDR3 sequence (DNA): TGTGCCAGCAGCTTACGCCAGCGGGAGGGCCTATCCGAGACCCAGTACTTC.

J is TRBJ1-1 and V is TRBV20-1; D call uncertain. The CDR3 runs to 13 residues. V lost 4 bases to trimming and J lost 0 bases, with 9 bases between them. Germline CDR1 is DFQATT and CDR2 is SNEGSKA (reference sequence). This chain's CDR3 is CSANSVMNTEAFF. CDR3 nucleotide sequence: TGCAGTGCTAATTCGGTGATGAACACTGAAGCTTTCTTT.

This clonotype was seen a few times. The genes are TRBV6-2 or TRBV6-3 and TRBJ2-7, with D possibly being TRBD1 (7 bases). The germline V gene has CDR1 MNHEY and CDR2 SVGEGT. The CDR3 totals 12 residues. Trimming removed 6 bases from V and 7 bases from J, with 13 bases in between. The CDR3 here is CASSIQGGEQYV. For the CDR3, the DNA is TGTGCCAGCAGCATCCAGGGGGGAGAGCAGTACGTC.

Relative to its sample, this clonotype is medium-sized. The rearrangement uses TRBV7-9 and TRBJ1-2; D is possibly TRBD1 (5 bases). This CDR3 comprises 15 residues. V lost 5 bases, J lost 5 bases, and 18 bases lay in between. From germline, CDR1 is SEHNR and CDR2 FQNEAQ (reference sequence). CDR3 protein: CASSRYRGTIYGYTF. The DNA of the CDR3 is TGTGCCAGCAGCCGATATAGAGGGACGATTTATGGCTACACCTTC. Supplemented by reference TRBV7-9 and TRBJ1-2, the full variable domain reads DTGVSQNPRHKITKRGQNVTFRCDPISEHNRLYWYRQTLGQGPEFLTYFQNEAQLEKSRLLSDRFSAERPKGSFSTLEIQRTEQGDSAMYLCASSRYRGTIYGYTFGSGTRLTVV.

This clonotype was observed at least ten times. The chain combines TRBV20-1 with TRBJ2-7; D gene ambiguous. The CDR3 covers 14 residues. In germline, CDR1 is DFQATT, CDR2 SNEGSKA (reference sequence). Trimming shortened V by 3 bases and J by 2 bases, and 14 bases separated the two germline ends. CDR3 sequence reads: CSASSLRAPYEQYF. The CDR3 region has the DNA TGCAGTGCTAGTTCCCTTAGGGCCCCCTACGAGCAGTACTTC.

The chain has TRBV3-1 and TRBJ2-7; perhaps TRBD2 as D (5 bases). The CDR3 consists of 12 residues. The germline V gene encodes CDR1 LGHDT and CDR2 YNNKEL (reference sequence). Trimming shortened V by 9 bases and J by 6 bases, and 15 bases separated the two germline ends. CDR3 sequence: CASDAGVGEQYF. CDR3 sequence (DNA): TGTGCCAGTGACGCCGGGGTAGGCGAGCAGTACTTC.

This clonotype came up a few times. This sequence joins TRBV27 and TRBJ2-7, with D possibly being TRBD2 (5 bases). This CDR3 is 16 amino acids long. The germline V and J ends were trimmed by 6 bases and 5 bases, with 23 bases remaining between them. The germline gives CDR1 MNHEY, CDR2 SMNVEV (reference sequence). The CDR3 nucleotides read TGTGCCAGCAGCCCCGAACCCTTTGGGAGATTTCACGAGCAGTACTTC. It is translated as CASSPEPFGRFHEQYF.

This clonotype was seen at least ten times. The chain employs TRBV5-1 and TRBJ1-6; D is ambiguous. The CDR3 has 16 amino acids. Trimming pared 0 bases from V and 0 bases from J, leaving 7 bases between. From germline, CDR1 is SGHRS and CDR2 YFSETQ. CDR3 nucleotide sequence: TGCGCCAGCAGCTTGGACCGGAGCTCCTATAATTCACCCCTCCACTTT. It specifies CASSLDRSSYNSPLHF.

The chain links TRBV5-1 to TRBJ2-1, with 11 bases aligning to TRBD2. V gave up 4 bases and J gave up 6 bases; unmatched junction bases: 6. Germline CDR1 is SGHRS and CDR2 is YFSETQ. CDR3 size: 15 residues. DNA of the CDR3: TGCGCCAGCAGCGAAACTAGCGGGAGTCTCAATGAGCAGTTCTTC. This gives the protein CASSETSGSLNEQFF.

This clonotype was counted ten times or more. This sequence joins TRBV9 and TRBJ2-7; 10 bases are a match to TRBD1. CDR3 length: 15 residues. Unmatched junction bases numbered 7, after V lost 3 bases and J lost 4 bases. Germline V gene data show CDR1 as SGDLS and CDR2 as YYNGEE. The CDR3 bases are TGTGCCAGCAGCGCTGGTGGACAGGGGGTATACGAGCAGTACTTC. Translation: CASSAGGQGVYEQYF.

This clonotype has more than one count but fewer than ten. The rearrangement joins TRBV5-1 to TRBJ2-5; 7 bases agree with TRBD2. V was pared by 4 bases and J by 5 bases, with 8 bases of the junction left unmatched. The length of the CDR3 is 14 residues. From germline, CDR1 is SGHRS and CDR2 YFSETQ. CDR3 residues: CASSPTSVDETQYF. CDR3 nucleotides: TGCGCCAGCAGCCCTACTAGCGTTGACGAGACCCAGTACTTC.

This clonotype was detected ten times or more. The chain has TRBV12-3 or TRBV12-4 and TRBJ2-2; 8 positions match TRBD1. This CDR3 is 15 amino acids long. Trimming cost V 5 bases and J 2 bases; bases outside gene matches: 4. Here the CDR3 reads CASSRDRSNTGELFF. CDR3 DNA: TGTGCCAGCAGTCGGGACAGGAGCAACACCGGGGAGCTGTTTTTT.

This chain joins TRBV7-2 and TRBJ2-7; 9 bases agree with TRBD2. The trim removed 5 bases at V and 4 bases at J, leaving 3 bases unmatched. CDR1 is SGHTA and CDR2 is FQGNSA in the germline V gene. This CDR3 comprises 13 residues. In DNA form, the CDR3 reads TGTGCCAGCAGCGCCAGCGGGGGGTACGAGCAGTACTTC. Protein product: CASSASGGYEQYF.

V and J are TRBV27 and TRBJ2-5; D not resolved. Germline V gene lookup returns CDR1 MNHEY and CDR2 SMNVEV (reference sequence). Between the trimmed V and J ends, which lost 9 bases and 0 bases, there was a span of 11 bases. The CDR3 length is 13 residues. CDR3 sequence (DNA): TGTGCCAGTCGAGGCCCCTACCAAGAGACCCAGTACTTC. Amino acids: CASRGPYQETQYF.

This clonotype appeared a few times. This chain joins TRBV20-1 and TRBJ2-6, with D perhaps matching TRBD1 (5 bases). The CDR3 sequence is 17 residues long. Trimming cost V 3 bases and J 0 bases, with 15 bases left between them. Per the germline V gene, CDR1 is DFQATT and CDR2 is SNEGSKA (reference sequence). The CDR3 sequence is CSASHLQVLSGANVLTF. CDR3 nucleotides: TGCAGTGCTAGTCATCTACAGGTCCTCTCTGGGGCCAACGTCCTGACTTTC.

This clonotype was picked up a small number of times. The J gene is TRBJ2-7, the V gene TRBV27; D gene ambiguous. The CDR3 totals 13 residues. The ends were cut back, 3 bases at V and 13 bases at J, with 19 bases in the middle. Germline V CDR1 and CDR2: MNHEY, SMNVEV (reference sequence). Written as DNA, the CDR3 is TGTGCCAGCAGTTTTGCGGTTAGTTCTGTCCTCTACTTC. As protein: CASSFAVSSVLYF.

This clonotype was recorded a few times. This chain links TRBV11-2 with TRBJ2-3, with 12 bases aligning to TRBD1. Germline V gene sequence: CDR1 SGHAT, CDR2 FQNNGV. This CDR3 comprises 16 residues. V lost 4 bases, J lost 3 bases, and 5 bases stayed unmatched. The CDR3 nucleotides read TGTGCCAGCAGCTCCCGGGACAGGGGGCGAACAGATACGCAGTATTTT. Its protein product is CASSSRDRGRTDTQYF.

The sample holds many counts of this clonotype. The chain is built from TRBV6-5 and TRBJ1-6; no definite D call. The CDR3 extends over 14 amino acids. Germline V gene lookup returns CDR1 MNHEY and CDR2 SVGAGI. The V end was cut by 2 bases, the J end by 8 bases, with 10 bases between. The CDR3 coding sequence is TGTGCCAGCAGTTACCCCAACAGCCATTCACCCCTCCACTTT. Residues: CASSYPNSHSPLHF.

This chain uses TRBV11-3 with TRBJ2-3, with 9 bases lining up with TRBD2. With 5 bases clipped from V and 0 bases from J, the junction kept 12 bases outside the gene matches. In germline, CDR1 is SGHNT, CDR2 YENEEA. This CDR3 is 18 amino acids long. The CDR3 DNA is TGTGCCAGCAGCGAGAGAGCGGGAGGTGCCTTCAGCACAGATACGCAGTATTTT. Amino acids: CASSERAGGAFSTDTQYF. The complete variable domain, with remaining parts taken from reference TRBV11-3 and TRBJ2-3, reads EAGVVQSPRYKIIEKKQPVAFWCNPISGHNTLYWYLQNLGQGPELLIRYENEEAVDDSQLPKDRFSAERLKGVDSTLKIQPAELGDSAVYLCASSERAGGAFSTDTQYFGPGTRLTVL.

The genes are TRBV20-1 and TRBJ2-7, with 8 bases aligning to TRBD2. Trimming at V came to 3 bases and at J to 2 bases, leaving 6 bases not matched to a gene. The CDR3 contains 14 residues. Germline lookup yields CDR1 DFQATT and CDR2 SNEGSKA (reference sequence). CDR3 protein: CSASIRGLAYEQYF. The CDR3 DNA is TGCAGTGCTAGTATCCGGGGACTAGCCTACGAGCAGTACTTC.

There are many counts of this clonotype. The chain recombines TRBV29-1 with TRBJ2-7; D is tentatively TRBD1 or TRBD2 (5 bases each). This CDR3 contains 13 residues. Germline CDR1 SQVTM, CDR2 ANQGSEA. V lost 4 bases and J 2 bases, leaving 12 bases between the germline ends. The CDR3 spells CSVGGAGAYEQYF. DNA for the CDR3: TGCAGCGTTGGAGGGGCCGGCGCCTACGAGCAGTACTTC.

This clonotype was recorded at least ten times. The chain combines TRBV24-1 with TRBJ1-2; D possibly corresponds to TRBD1 (6 bases). Looked up from germline, CDR1 is KGHDR and CDR2 is SFDVKD. With 4 bases removed from V and 2 bases from J, the gap between germline ends came to 10 bases. This CDR3 is 14 amino acids long. In DNA form, the CDR3 reads TGTGCCACCAGTGAACAGGGTGGGAACTATGGCTACACCTTC. The encoded protein is CATSEQGGNYGYTF.

This clonotype was detected many times. The chain couples TRBV29-1 to TRBJ2-1; 10 bases map to TRBD2. Losses at the gene ends were 7 bases for V and 6 bases for J; bases not matched to a gene: 12. This CDR3 is 15 amino acids long. Germline CDR1 reads SQVTM; CDR2 reads ANQGSEA. The CDR3 DNA reads as TGCAGCGCCAAGGCTAGCGGGAGTCCCAGCAATGAGCAGTTCTTC. It encodes CSAKASGSPSNEQFF.

Ten or more counts support this clonotype. The chain couples TRBV5-1 to TRBJ1-2; D is unresolved. V lost 3 bases, J lost 6 bases, and 12 bases lay in between. CDR3 length: 13 amino acids. CDR1 SGHRS and CDR2 YFSETQ come from the germline V gene. DNA of the CDR3: TGCGCCAGCAGCTCCGGGCCGTCGAATGGCTACACCTTC. The encoded protein is CASSSGPSNGYTF.

CDR3 protein: CSARPGGTGSKNIQYF. The CDR3 DNA is TGCAGTGCTAGACCAGGCGGGACAGGGTCCAAAAACATTCAGTACTTC. This chain joins TRBV20-1 and TRBJ2-4, with TRBD1 matching over 9 bases. Germline CDR1 and CDR2: DFQATT and SNEGSKA (reference sequence). V shed 2 bases and J 2 bases; nucleotides not matched to a gene: 7. This CDR3 is built from 16 residues.

The chain recombines TRBV7-6 with TRBJ2-7, with 8 bases fitting TRBD1. CDR3 size: 14 residues. From germline, CDR1 is SGHVS and CDR2 FNYEAQ. Unmatched junction bases numbered 6, after V lost 5 bases and J lost 3 bases. This CDR3 reads CASSPYRGIYEQYF. The DNA of the CDR3 is TGTGCCAGCAGCCCGTACAGGGGGATCTACGAGCAGTACTTC.

This clonotype was detected many times. The rearrangement uses TRBV29-1 and TRBJ2-7; D is undetermined. CDR1 is SQVTM and CDR2 is ANQGSEA in the germline V gene. Trimming removed 2 bases from V and 3 bases from J, with 5 bases in between. The CDR3 is 11 amino acids. CDR3 bases: TGCAGCGTTGAAACCGGCTACGAGCAGTACGTC. Amino acid sequence: CSVETGYEQYV.